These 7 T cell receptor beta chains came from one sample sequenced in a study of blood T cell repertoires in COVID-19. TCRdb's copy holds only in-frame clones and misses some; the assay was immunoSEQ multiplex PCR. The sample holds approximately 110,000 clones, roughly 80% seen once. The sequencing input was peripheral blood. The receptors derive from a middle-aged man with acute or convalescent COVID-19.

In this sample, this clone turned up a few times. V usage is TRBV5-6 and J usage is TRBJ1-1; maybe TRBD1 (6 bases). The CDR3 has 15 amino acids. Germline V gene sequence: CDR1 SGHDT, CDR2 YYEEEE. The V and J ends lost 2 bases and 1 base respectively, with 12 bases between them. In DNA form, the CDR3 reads TGTGCCAGCAGCTTAATAGGACAGCCGAACACTGAAGCTTTCTTT. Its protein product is CASSLIGQPNTEAFF.

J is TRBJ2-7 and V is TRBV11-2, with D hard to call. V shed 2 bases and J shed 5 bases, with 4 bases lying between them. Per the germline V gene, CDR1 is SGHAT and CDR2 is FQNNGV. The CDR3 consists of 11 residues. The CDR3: CASSLSNEQYF. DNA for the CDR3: TGTGCCAGCAGCTTAAGCAACGAGCAGTACTTC. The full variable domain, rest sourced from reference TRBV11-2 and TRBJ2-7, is EAGVAQSPRYKIIEKRQSVAFWCNPISGHATLYWYQQILGQGPKLLIQFQNNGVVDDSQLPKDRFSAERLKGVDSTLKIQPAKLEDSAVYLCASSLSNEQYFGPGTRLTVT.

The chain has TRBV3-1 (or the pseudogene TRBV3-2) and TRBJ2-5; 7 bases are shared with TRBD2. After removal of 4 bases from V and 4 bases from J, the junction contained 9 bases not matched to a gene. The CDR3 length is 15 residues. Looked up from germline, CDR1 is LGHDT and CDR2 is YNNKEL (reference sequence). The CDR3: CASSLKTSNRETQYF. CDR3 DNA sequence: TGTGCCAGCAGCCTAAAGACTAGCAACAGAGAGACCCAGTACTTC.

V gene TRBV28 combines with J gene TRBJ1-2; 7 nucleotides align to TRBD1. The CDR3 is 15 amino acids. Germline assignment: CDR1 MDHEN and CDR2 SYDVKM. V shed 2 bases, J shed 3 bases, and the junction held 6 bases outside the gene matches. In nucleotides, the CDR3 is TGTGCCAGCAGTTTACGGGACAGACATTACTATGGCTACACCTTC. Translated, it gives CASSLRDRHYYGYTF.

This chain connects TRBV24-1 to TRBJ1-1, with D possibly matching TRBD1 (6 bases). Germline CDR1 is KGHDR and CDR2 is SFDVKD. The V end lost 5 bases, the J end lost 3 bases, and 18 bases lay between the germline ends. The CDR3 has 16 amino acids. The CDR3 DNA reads TGTGCCACCAGTGTGCGGGGGGCGAGAGGGGACACTGAAGCTTTCTTT. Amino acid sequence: CATSVRGARGDTEAFF.

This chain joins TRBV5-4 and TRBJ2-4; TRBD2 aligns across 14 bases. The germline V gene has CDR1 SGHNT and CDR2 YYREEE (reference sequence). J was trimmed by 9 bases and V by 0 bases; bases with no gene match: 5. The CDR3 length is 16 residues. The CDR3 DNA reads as TGTGCCAGCAGCTTGGCTGGGACTAGCGGGGGCAGCATTCAGTACTTC. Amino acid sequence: CASSLAGTSGGSIQYF.

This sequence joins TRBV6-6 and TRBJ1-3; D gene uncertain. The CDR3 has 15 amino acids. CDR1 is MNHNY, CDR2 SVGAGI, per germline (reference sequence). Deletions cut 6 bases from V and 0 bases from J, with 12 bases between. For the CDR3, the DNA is TGTGCCAGCAGCCTGGGAGGGTACTCTGGAAACACCATATATTTT. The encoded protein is CASSLGGYSGNTIYF.